Included here is one T cell receptor beta chain sequence, with context. This specimen belongs to a study of blood T cell repertoires in COVID-19. Study-level information: There were acute and convalescent COVID-19 samples, and they came from the United States, Italy and Spain. In each case, the material was cDNA or gDNA derived from T cells, B-cell-depleted T cells, or PBMCs.

Germline-derived CDR1 and CDR2 are SEHNR and FQNEAQ (reference sequence). This CDR3 is built from 13 residues. With 8 bases clipped from V and 8 bases from J, the junction kept 7 bases outside the gene matches. Original processing methods: Amplification from reference gene primers served as the basis for estimated nucleated cell counts. Data came from immunoSEQ multiplex PCR; TCRdb stores just in-frame clones and leaves some out. V and J calls and clone size are as listed in that table; D and trimming were resolved from the DNA. Of 89,000 or so clones listed, roughly 96% are singletons. Specimen: peripheral blood. The sequence was obtained from a human donor with active COVID-19. The donor label of this sample is uncertain. The chain employs TRBV7-9 and TRBJ2-1; 9 positions match TRBD1. The CDR3 sequence is CASGNRGQDEQFF. The CDR3 DNA is TGTGCCAGCGGGAACAGGGGGCAGGATGAGCAGTTCTTC.